The sequence of this TCR beta chain was determined in a study of immune evolution from preneoplasia to lung adenocarcinoma. As for this clone: Its specificity is not known.

Whole-study findings and limits: Later-stage lesions seemingly showed higher T cell density and diversity than normal lung. Top clone share appeared to fall from AAH through AIS, MIA, adenocarcinoma.

Patients had resection in Japan or China between about 2014 and 2018. Two lung cancer pathologists independently confirmed each histologic diagnosis. Profiled with immunoSEQ multiplex PCR; TCRdb holds only in-frame clones, not every one. There are about 7,000 clones in the sample; 79% occur only once, and 15% to 20% lies in the top ten. Sequences were obtained from FFPE adjacent normal lung tissue. This sequence originates from a person aged 65 to 85 with lung adenocarcinoma.

In DNA form, the CDR3 reads TGTGCCATTAATACAGGGGCAAGCTCTGGAAACACCATATATTTT. It encodes CAINTGASSGNTIYF. The chain carries TRBV7-9 and TRBJ1-3, with TRBD1 matching 7 bases. With V trimmed by 10 bases and J by 0 bases, 9 bases remained unmatched. From germline, CDR1 is SEHNR and CDR2 FQNEAQ (reference sequence). This CDR3 contains 15 residues.